A single sample gave rise to the 29 T cell receptor beta chains below, sequenced in a study of shared clonotypes between healthy human individuals. The method was immunoSEQ multiplex PCR; TCRdb's version includes in-frame clones alone and lacks a portion of them. The sample contains about 1 million clones, roughly 80% of which appear only once. Sequenced sample: memory CD4+ T cells sorted from blood. Subset here: CD45RA-negative fraction. The receptors were sampled from a man between 18 and 35 years old in good health.

V is TRBV5-5 and J is TRBJ1-4; maybe TRBD1 (6 bases). The CDR3 totals 13 residues. The ends were cut back, 0 bases at V and 13 bases at J, with 13 bases in the middle. The germline gives CDR1 SGHKS, CDR2 YYEKEE (reference sequence). The DNA for the CDR3 is TGTGCCAGCAGCTTGGATCCGGGACAACGACTGTTTTTT. This gives the protein CASSLDPGQRLFF.

This clone has more than one count but fewer than ten. This chain connects TRBV10-2 to TRBJ1-6, with 7 bases that match TRBD1. V shed 5 bases and J 9 bases; nucleotides not matched to a gene: 7. This CDR3 is built from 14 residues. Germline V gives CDR1 WSHSY, CDR2 SAAADI. This CDR3 reads CASSQGGESSPLHF. In DNA form, the CDR3 reads TGCGCCAGCAGTCAAGGGGGCGAAAGTTCACCCCTCCACTTT.

The V and J genes are TRBV30 and TRBJ1-2, with D perhaps matching TRBD1 (6 bases). This CDR3 has 13 amino acids. Germline V gene data show CDR1 as GTSNPN and CDR2 as SVGIG (reference sequence). V was shortened by 0 bases and J by 6 bases, with 11 bases between the two germline ends. DNA of the CDR3: TGTGCCTGGAGTGTAAACAGGGCGAATGGCTACACCTTC. Protein: CAWSVNRANGYTF.

The chain carries TRBV27 and TRBJ2-2; D may be TRBD1 or TRBD2 (5 bases each). This CDR3 spans 14 amino acids. CDR1 is MNHEY and CDR2 is SMNVEV in the germline V gene (reference sequence). V gave up 7 bases and J gave up 4 bases, with 13 bases separating them. DNA of the CDR3: TGTGCCAGCAAAGAGGGGATCGTCACCGGGGAGCTGTTTTTT. It yields the protein CASKEGIVTGELFF.

The genes are TRBV7-8 and TRBJ2-2; D call uncertain. This CDR3 is 13 amino acids long. CDR1 and CDR2 from the germline V gene are SGHVS and FQNEAQ. Trimming left V 3 bases short and J 4 bases short, with 6 bases between. The CDR3 region has the DNA TGTGCCAGCAGCTTTACGAGCACCGGGGAGCTGTTTTTT. This gives the protein CASSFTSTGELFF.

This chain joins TRBV21-1 and TRBJ2-7; no check of the table's D call, TRBD2, against the DNA was made. TRBV21-1 is listed as a pseudogene. This CDR3 has 13 amino acids. CDR3 sequence: CASSLAGWVGQYF. The CDR3 DNA reads TGTGCCAGCAGTTTAGCGGGATGGGTCGGGCAGTACTTC.

The J gene is TRBJ1-3, the V gene TRBV27; D gene uncertain. Trimming took off 2 bases at V and 2 bases at J, with 7 bases between the two ends. Germline V lookup: CDR1 MNHEY, CDR2 SMNVEV (reference sequence). CDR3 length equals 14 residues. Written as DNA, the CDR3 is TGTGCCAGCAGTTTAAGGTCCACTGGAAACACCATATATTTT. This codes for CASSLRSTGNTIYF.

This chain connects TRBV7-8 to TRBJ2-5; the match to TRBD1 covers 9 bases. Germline values: CDR1 SGHVS, CDR2 FQNEAQ. The ends lost 5 bases at V and 5 bases at J; junction bases unmatched: 6. This CDR3 spans 14 amino acids. This CDR3 reads CASSPTGGIETQYF. The CDR3, as DNA: TGTGCCAGCAGCCCAACAGGGGGCATCGAGACCCAGTACTTC.

This clone showed up just once. The chain has TRBV11-2 and TRBJ1-6; D perhaps matches TRBD1 (6 bases). The CDR3 totals 17 residues. Germline V gives CDR1 SGHAT, CDR2 FQNNGV. Trimming shortened V by 6 bases and J by 6 bases, and 21 bases separated the two germline ends. CDR3 DNA sequence: TGTGCCAGCAGTCGTTTAGGGTTCGGACAGCCTAATTCACCCCTCCACTTT. It specifies CASSRLGFGQPNSPLHF.

This clone has only one observation. Compared with germline, one end of the junction differs, possibly owing to a read error. The chain carries TRBV6-1 and TRBJ1-6; D gene uncertain. This CDR3 has 12 amino acids. Per germline, CDR1 MNHNS and CDR2 SASEGT. The CDR3, as DNA: TGTGCCATCAGTGACCGGGTTTCACCCCTCCACTTT. Amino acid sequence: CAISDRVSPLHF.

V usage is TRBV4-1 and J usage is TRBJ2-3; 12 bases align to TRBD2. J gave up 3 bases and V 4 bases, and 8 bases lay outside the gene matches. The CDR3 extends over 17 amino acids. Germline lookup yields CDR1 MGHRA and CDR2 YSYEKL. The CDR3 is CASSRQTSGGPTDTQYF. The CDR3 nucleotides are TGCGCCAGCAGCCGCCAAACTAGCGGGGGGCCTACAGATACGCAGTATTTT.

The chain is built from TRBV30 and TRBJ2-7, with D unresolved. V was shortened by 2 bases and J by 5 bases, with 7 bases between the two germline ends. This CDR3 contains 11 residues. Germline V CDR1 and CDR2: GTSNPN, SVGIG (reference sequence). The CDR3 nucleotides read TGTGCCTGGAGTCCCCGCCACGAGCAGTACTTC. As protein: CAWSPRHEQYF.

The chain carries TRBV5-1 and TRBJ2-7; 9 positions match TRBD2. The CDR3 is 14 residues long. Germline-derived CDR1 and CDR2 are SGHRS and YFSETQ. V shed 0 bases, J shed 5 bases, and the junction held 3 bases outside the gene matches. CDR3 nucleotides: TGCGCCAGCAGCTTGGAGGGACTAGCTAACGAGCAGTACTTC. Protein product: CASSLEGLANEQYF.

The rearrangement uses TRBV5-6 and TRBJ2-6; 8 nucleotides agree with TRBD1. V lost 2 bases to trimming and J lost 1 base; unmatched junction nucleotides: 8. The CDR3 runs 18 residues. Per germline, CDR1 SGHDT and CDR2 YYEEEE. This chain's CDR3 is CASSFSDRGSSGANVLTF. CDR3 in DNA: TGTGCCAGCAGCTTCTCAGACAGGGGATCATCTGGGGCCAACGTCCTGACTTTC.

The chain carries TRBV5-1 and TRBJ2-7, with 8 bases that match TRBD2. V was clipped by 4 bases and J by 4 bases; unmatched bases: 7. CDR3 length: 14 amino acids. The germline CDR1 and CDR2 sequences are SGHRS and YFSETQ. This chain's CDR3 is CASSPAGGEYEQYF. The CDR3 nucleotides are TGCGCCAGCAGCCCTGCGGGGGGCGAATACGAGCAGTACTTC.

The gene calls are TRBV6-5 and TRBJ1-6; TRBD1 agrees at 7 bases. Germline CDR1 is MNHEY and CDR2 is SVGAGI. The CDR3 sequence is 15 residues long. With V trimmed by 6 bases and J by 7 bases, 9 bases remained unmatched. The CDR3 loop reads CASSPAGTDNSPLHF. CDR3 in DNA: TGTGCCAGCAGCCCCGCCGGGACAGACAATTCACCCCTCCACTTT.

The V gene is TRBV27, the J gene TRBJ2-5, with TRBD2 matching 10 bases. Germline V gene sequence: CDR1 MNHEY, CDR2 SMNVEV (reference sequence). CDR3 length: 16 amino acids. V was clipped by 3 bases and J by 4 bases; unmatched bases: 8. The CDR3 here is CASSLVSGGARETQYF. The CDR3 DNA reads as TGTGCCAGCAGTTTGGTCAGCGGGGGGGCCCGAGAGACCCAGTACTTC.

The chain couples TRBV10-1 to TRBJ2-7, with 7 bases aligning to TRBD1. This CDR3 is 12 amino acids long. Germline-derived CDR1 and CDR2 are WNHNN and SYGVQD (reference sequence). With 6 bases clipped from V and 7 bases from J, the junction kept 6 bases outside the gene matches. The CDR3 sequence: CASSGDSREQYF. Here the CDR3 DNA reads TGCGCCAGCAGCGGGGACAGTCGGGAGCAGTACTTC.

With regard to this clone: The sample has other DNA sequences that encode this CDR3 too. The chain has TRBV7-9 and TRBJ2-5, with D hard to call. V gave up 5 bases and J gave up 4 bases, with 8 bases separating them. The CDR3 consists of 12 residues. The germline V gene encodes CDR1 SEHNR and CDR2 FQNEAQ (reference sequence). The DNA of the CDR3 is TGTGCCAGCAGCCTCTGGGGAGAGACCCAGTACTTC. Its translation: CASSLWGETQYF.

The chain carries TRBV6-5 and TRBJ1-2, with 10 nucleotides matching TRBD1. The ends lost 0 bases at V and 7 bases at J; junction bases unmatched: 8. Germline V gives CDR1 MNHEY, CDR2 SVGAGI. This CDR3 has 16 residues. The CDR3 loop is CASSYSSIRTGGGYTF. CDR3 sequence (DNA): TGTGCCAGCAGTTACTCCTCAATCAGGACAGGGGGTGGCTACACCTTC.

The V gene is TRBV20-1, the J gene TRBJ2-1, with D uncertain. Trimming left V 0 bases short and J 7 bases short, with 1 base between. Germline values: CDR1 DFQATT, CDR2 SNEGSKA (reference sequence). The CDR3 runs 10 residues. The CDR3 coding sequence is TGCAGTGCTAGAGAAAATGAGCAGTTCTTC. Translating it yields CSARENEQFF.

This sequence joins TRBV7-9 and TRBJ2-2; D is perhaps TRBD2 (6 bases). Trimming pared 1 base from V and 0 bases from J, leaving 15 bases between. This CDR3 is 18 amino acids long. The germline CDR1 and CDR2 sequences are SEHNR and FQNEAQ (reference sequence). The CDR3 sequence is CASSLGDLVASNTGELFF. The DNA for the CDR3 is TGTGCCAGCAGCTTAGGGGACTTGGTAGCGTCGAACACCGGGGAGCTGTTTTTT.

The rearrangement uses TRBV25-1 and TRBJ2-1, with 13 bases that match TRBD2. This CDR3 contains 16 residues. Germline lookup yields CDR1 MGHDK and CDR2 SYGVNS. After removal of 8 bases from V and 0 bases from J, the junction contained 4 bases not matched to a gene. The CDR3, as DNA: TGTGCCAGCGGAAGGACTAGCGGGGGCTCCTACAATGAGCAGTTCTTC. It codes for CASGRTSGGSYNEQFF.

This clone occurred once. The chain recombines TRBV10-3 with TRBJ1-6; a weak D match, TRBD1 (5 bases). The V end was cut by 6 bases, the J end by 10 bases, with 16 bases between. CDR3 length: 14 residues. CDR1 ENHRY and CDR2 SYGVKD come from the germline V gene. The CDR3: CAIRMVGGESPLHF. DNA for the CDR3: TGTGCCATCAGAATGGTAGGAGGGGAATCACCCCTCCACTTT.

V is TRBV5-5 and J is TRBJ1-1; possible D gene TRBD1, 6 bases. V gave up 0 bases and J gave up 6 bases, with 18 bases separating them. Germline CDR1 is SGHKS and CDR2 is YYEKEE (reference sequence). This CDR3 has 16 amino acids. The CDR3 bases are TGTGCCAGCAGCTTGGACCCGGGGTTCGGGGGGCCTGAAGCTTTCTTT. Translated: CASSLDPGFGGPEAFF.

This chain uses TRBV30 with TRBJ2-5; D is perhaps TRBD2 (6 bases). The J call may be mistaken, given a closer DNA end match to TRBJ2-7. The CDR3 is 16 residues long. The V gene's germline CDR1 is GTSNPN and CDR2 SVGIG (reference sequence). The CDR3 protein is CAWRGGDWSLHGEQYF. Here the CDR3 DNA reads TGTGCCTGGAGAGGAGGGGACTGGAGTTTGCATGGCGAGCAGTACTTC.

This clone was seen just once. The gene calls are TRBV5-1 and TRBJ1-1, with TRBD1 as a possible D gene (5 bases). Germline-derived CDR1 and CDR2 are SGHRS and YFSETQ. The CDR3 spans 15 residues. V lost 4 bases to trimming and J lost 4 bases, with 17 bases between them. Here the CDR3 DNA reads TGCGCCAGCAGCCCCGAGGCAGGGAAGTTCACTGAAGCTTTCTTT. This sequence encodes CASSPEAGKFTEAFF.

The chain combines TRBV2 with TRBJ1-1; D unresolved. The CDR3 has 12 residues. The V gene's germline CDR1 is SNHLY and CDR2 FYNNEI. V shed 5 bases and J shed 0 bases, with 4 bases lying between them. The CDR3 region is CASSLLNTEAFF. In nucleotides, the CDR3 is TGTGCCAGCAGTCTATTGAACACTGAAGCTTTCTTT. Supplemented by reference TRBV2 and TRBJ1-1, the full variable domain reads EPEVTQTPSHQVTQMGQEVILRCVPISNHLYFYWYRQILGQKVEFLVSFYNNEISEKSEIFDDQFSVERPDGSNFTLKIRSTKLEDSAMYFCASSLLNTEAFFGQGTRLTVV.

This clone was counted ten times or more. Additional DNA sequences in this sample encode the identical CDR3. V usage is TRBV7-9 and J usage is TRBJ2-3; 8 bases map to TRBD2. The V gene end was trimmed by 3 bases and the J gene end by 1 base; junction bases not matched to a gene: 0. From germline, CDR1 is SEHNR and CDR2 FQNEAQ (reference sequence). The CDR3 is 14 amino acids. The CDR3 DNA is TGTGCCAGCAGCTTGACTAGCGGCACAGATACGCAGTATTTT. As protein: CASSLTSGTDTQYF.